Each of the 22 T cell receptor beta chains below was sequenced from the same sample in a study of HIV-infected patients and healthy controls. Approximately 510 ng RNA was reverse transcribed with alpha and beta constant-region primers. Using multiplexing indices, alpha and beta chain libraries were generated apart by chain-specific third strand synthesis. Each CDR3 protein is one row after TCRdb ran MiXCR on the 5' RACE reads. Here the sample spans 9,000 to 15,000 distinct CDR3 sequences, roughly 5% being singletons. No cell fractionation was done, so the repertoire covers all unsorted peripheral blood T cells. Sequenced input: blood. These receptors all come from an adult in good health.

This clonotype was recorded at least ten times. The CDR3 protein is CASLLTGTGVFRYTF. In DNA form, the CDR3 reads TGTGCCAGCTTACTAACCGGGACAGGGGTGTTTCGCTACACCTTC. The chain is built from TRBV7-9 and TRBJ1-2; 10 bases line up with TRBD1. The CDR3 extends over 15 amino acids. V lost 8 bases, J lost 9 bases, and 15 bases stayed unmatched. Germline loops: CDR1 SEHNR, CDR2 FQNEAQ (reference sequence).

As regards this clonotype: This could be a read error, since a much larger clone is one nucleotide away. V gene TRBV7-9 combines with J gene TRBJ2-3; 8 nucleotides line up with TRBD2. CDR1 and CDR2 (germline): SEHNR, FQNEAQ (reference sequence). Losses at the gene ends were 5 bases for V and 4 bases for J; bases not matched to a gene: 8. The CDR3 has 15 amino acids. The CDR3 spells CASSPTSGGSDTQYF. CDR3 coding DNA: TGTGCCAGCAGCCCTACAAGCGGGGGCTCAGATACGCAGTATTTT.

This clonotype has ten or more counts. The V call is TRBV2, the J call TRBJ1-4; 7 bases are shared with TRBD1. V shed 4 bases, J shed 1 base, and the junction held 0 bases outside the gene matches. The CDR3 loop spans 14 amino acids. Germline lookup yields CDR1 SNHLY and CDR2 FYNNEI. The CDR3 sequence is CASSGQGTNEKLFF. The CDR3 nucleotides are TGTGCCAGCAGTGGACAGGGAACTAATGAAAAACTGTTTTTT.

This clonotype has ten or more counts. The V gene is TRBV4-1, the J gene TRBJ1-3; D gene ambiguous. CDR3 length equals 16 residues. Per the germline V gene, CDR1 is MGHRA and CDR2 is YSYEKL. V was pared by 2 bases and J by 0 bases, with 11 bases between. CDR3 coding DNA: TGCGCCAGCAGCCAACGAGGGCCCGACTCTGGAAACACCATATATTTT. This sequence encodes CASSQRGPDSGNTIYF.

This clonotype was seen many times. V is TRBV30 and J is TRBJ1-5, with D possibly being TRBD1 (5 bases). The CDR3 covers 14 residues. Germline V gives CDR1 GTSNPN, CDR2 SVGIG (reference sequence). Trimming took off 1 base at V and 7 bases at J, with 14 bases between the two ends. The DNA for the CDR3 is TGTGCCTGGAGTGCTACAGGTGGGCGCCAGCCCCAGCATTTT. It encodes CAWSATGGRQPQHF.

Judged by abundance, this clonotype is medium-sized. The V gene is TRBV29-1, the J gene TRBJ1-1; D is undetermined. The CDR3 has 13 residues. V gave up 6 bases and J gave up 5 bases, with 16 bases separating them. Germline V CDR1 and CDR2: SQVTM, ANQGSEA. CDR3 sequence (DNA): TGCAGCGTCTCATCGGGGTCGAAAACTGAAGCTTTCTTT. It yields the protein CSVSSGSKTEAFF.

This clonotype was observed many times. As DNA, the CDR3 is TGTGCCAGCGGCAAAATTGCGGCTCAGCCCCAGCATTTT. Translation: CASGKIAAQPQHF. The V and J genes are TRBV6-5 and TRBJ1-5; no definite D call. In germline, CDR1 is MNHEY, CDR2 SVGAGI. V was cut by 8 bases and J by 6 bases, with 14 bases left in between. The CDR3 loop spans 13 amino acids.

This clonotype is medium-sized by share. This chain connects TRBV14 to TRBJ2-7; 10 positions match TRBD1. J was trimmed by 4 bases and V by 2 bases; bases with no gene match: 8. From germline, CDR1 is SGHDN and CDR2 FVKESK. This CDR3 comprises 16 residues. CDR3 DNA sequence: TGTGCCAGCAGCCAACGGGCCCCGGGACAGGGGTACGAGCAGTACTTC. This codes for CASSQRAPGQGYEQYF.

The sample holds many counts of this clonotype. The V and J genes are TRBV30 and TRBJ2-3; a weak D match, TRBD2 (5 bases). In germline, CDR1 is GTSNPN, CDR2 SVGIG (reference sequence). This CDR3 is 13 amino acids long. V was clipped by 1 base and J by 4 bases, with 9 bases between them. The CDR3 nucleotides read TGTGCCTGGAGTGGCGGGCCCGCAGATACGCAGTATTTT. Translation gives CAWSGGPADTQYF.

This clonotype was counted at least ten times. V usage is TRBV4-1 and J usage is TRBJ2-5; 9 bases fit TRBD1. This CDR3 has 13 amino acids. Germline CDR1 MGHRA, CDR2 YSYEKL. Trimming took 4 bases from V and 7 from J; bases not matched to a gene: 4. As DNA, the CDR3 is TGCGCCAGCAGCCGGACAGGGGTAGGGACCCAGTACTTC. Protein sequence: CASSRTGVGTQYF.

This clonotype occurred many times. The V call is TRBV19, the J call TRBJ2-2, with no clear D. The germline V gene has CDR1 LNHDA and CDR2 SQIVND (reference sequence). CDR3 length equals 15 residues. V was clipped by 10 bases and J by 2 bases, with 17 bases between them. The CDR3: CATSRPEINTGELFF. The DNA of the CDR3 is TGTGCCACCTCGAGACCAGAGATCAACACCGGGGAGCTGTTTTTT.

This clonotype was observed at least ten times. The CDR3 reads CASSYLGENTEAFF. The CDR3 DNA sequence: TGTGCCAGCAGTTACCTCGGAGAGAACACTGAAGCTTTCTTT. The V gene is TRBV27, the J gene TRBJ1-1; D remains ambiguous. V was cut by 4 bases and J by 1 base, with 10 bases left in between. The germline CDR1 and CDR2 sequences are MNHEY and SMNVEV (reference sequence). The CDR3 is made up of 14 amino acids.

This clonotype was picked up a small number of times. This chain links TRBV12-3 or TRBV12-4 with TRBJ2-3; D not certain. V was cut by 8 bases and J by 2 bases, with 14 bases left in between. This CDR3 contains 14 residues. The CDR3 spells CASRGWTTTDTQYF. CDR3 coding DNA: TGTGCCAGCCGTGGATGGACCACCACAGATACGCAGTATTTT.

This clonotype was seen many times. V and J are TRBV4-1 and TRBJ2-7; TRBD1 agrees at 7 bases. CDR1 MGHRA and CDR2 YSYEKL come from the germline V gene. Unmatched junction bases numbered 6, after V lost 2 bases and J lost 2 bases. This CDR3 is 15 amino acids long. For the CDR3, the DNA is TGCGCCAGCAGCCAATCCGGGACAGCGGCCTACGAGCAGTACTTC. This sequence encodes CASSQSGTAAYEQYF.

The CDR3 bases are TGTGCCAGTAGCCCTACCCCTGGGGATACTGAAGCTTTCTTT. Translation: CASSPTPGDTEAFF. This chain uses TRBV19 with TRBJ1-1, with D unresolved. Trimming pared 6 bases from V and 5 bases from J, leaving 16 bases between. This CDR3 is built from 14 residues. Germline CDR1 and CDR2: LNHDA and SQIVND (reference sequence).

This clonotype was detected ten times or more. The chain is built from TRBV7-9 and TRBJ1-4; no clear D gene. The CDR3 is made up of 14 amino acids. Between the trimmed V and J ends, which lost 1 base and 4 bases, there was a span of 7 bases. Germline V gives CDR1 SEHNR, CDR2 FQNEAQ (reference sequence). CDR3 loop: CASSLGTVNEKLFF. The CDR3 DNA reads TGTGCCAGCAGCTTAGGGACTGTTAATGAAAAACTGTTTTTT.

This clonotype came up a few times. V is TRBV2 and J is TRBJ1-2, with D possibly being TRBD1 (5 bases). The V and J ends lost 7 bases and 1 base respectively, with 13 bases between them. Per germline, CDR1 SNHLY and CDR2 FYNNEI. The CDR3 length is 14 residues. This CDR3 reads CASIPTGVNYGYTF. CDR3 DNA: TGTGCCAGCATTCCGACGGGGGTTAACTATGGCTACACCTTC.

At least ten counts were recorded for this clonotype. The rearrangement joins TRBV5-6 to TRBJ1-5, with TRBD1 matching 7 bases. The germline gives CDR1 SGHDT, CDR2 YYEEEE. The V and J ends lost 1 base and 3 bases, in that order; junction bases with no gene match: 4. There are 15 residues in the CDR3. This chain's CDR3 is CASSLNRGPNQPQHF. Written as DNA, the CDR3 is TGTGCCAGCAGCTTGAACAGGGGTCCCAATCAGCCCCAGCATTTT.

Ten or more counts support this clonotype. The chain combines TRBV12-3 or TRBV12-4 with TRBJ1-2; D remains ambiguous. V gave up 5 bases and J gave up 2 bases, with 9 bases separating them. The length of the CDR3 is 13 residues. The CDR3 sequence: CASSLERNYGYTF. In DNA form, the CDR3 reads TGTGCCAGCAGTCTCGAAAGAAACTATGGCTACACCTTC.

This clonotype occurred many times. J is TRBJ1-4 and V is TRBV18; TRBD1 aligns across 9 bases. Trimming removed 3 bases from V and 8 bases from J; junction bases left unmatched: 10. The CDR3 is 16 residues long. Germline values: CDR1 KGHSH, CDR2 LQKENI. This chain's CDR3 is CASSPSDRGTFEKLFF. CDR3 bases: TGTGCCAGCTCACCCTCGGACAGGGGAACATTCGAAAAACTGTTTTTT.

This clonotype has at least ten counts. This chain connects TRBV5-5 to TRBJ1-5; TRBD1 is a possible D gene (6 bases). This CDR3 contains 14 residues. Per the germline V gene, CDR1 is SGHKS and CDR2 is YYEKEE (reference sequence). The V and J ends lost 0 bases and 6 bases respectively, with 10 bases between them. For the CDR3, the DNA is TGTGCCAGCAGCTTGGACAGGGTGGTTCAGCCCCAGCATTTT. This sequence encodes CASSLDRVVQPQHF.

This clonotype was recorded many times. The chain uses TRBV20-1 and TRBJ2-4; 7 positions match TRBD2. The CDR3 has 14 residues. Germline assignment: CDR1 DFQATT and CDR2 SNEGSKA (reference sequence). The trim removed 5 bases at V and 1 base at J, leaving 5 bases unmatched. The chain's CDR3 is CSAPGGGAKNIQYF. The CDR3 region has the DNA TGCAGTGCTCCGGGCGGGGGTGCCAAAAACATTCAGTACTTC.